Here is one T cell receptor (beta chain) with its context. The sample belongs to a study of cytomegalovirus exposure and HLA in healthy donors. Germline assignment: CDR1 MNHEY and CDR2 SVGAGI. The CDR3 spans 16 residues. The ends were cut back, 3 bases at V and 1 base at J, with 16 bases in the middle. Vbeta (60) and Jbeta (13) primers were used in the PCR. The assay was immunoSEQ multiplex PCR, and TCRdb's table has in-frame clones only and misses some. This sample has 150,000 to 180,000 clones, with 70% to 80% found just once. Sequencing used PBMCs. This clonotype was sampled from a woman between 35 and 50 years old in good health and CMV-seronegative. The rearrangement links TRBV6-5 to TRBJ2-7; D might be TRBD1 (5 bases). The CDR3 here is CASSYGRVPLSYEQYF. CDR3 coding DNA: TGTGCCAGCAGTTATGGCAGGGTCCCGCTATCCTACGAGCAGTACTTC.